The 2 T cell receptor beta chains below come from one sample, sequenced in a study of neurological immune-mediated disorders. TCRdb used MiXCR to reprocess the 5' RACE reads, holding one entry per CDR3 protein. This table has around 30,000 distinct CDR3 sequences, 4.6% appearing once. The source material was PBMCs. These receptors were obtained from a man aged 18 to 30 in good health.

This clonotype has at least ten counts. The J gene is TRBJ2-1, the V gene TRBV20-1; TRBD2 matches at 13 bases. The V gene's germline CDR1 is DFQATT and CDR2 SNEGSKA (reference sequence). Germline trimming cut 2 bases from V and 3 bases from J; bases unmatched to any gene: 1. The CDR3 loop spans 15 amino acids. The CDR3 spells CSARRLAGGYNEQFF. The CDR3 DNA follows: TGCAGTGCTAGACGACTAGCGGGGGGCTACAATGAGCAGTTCTTC.

In this sample, this clonotype turned up many times. This chain joins TRBV7-2 and TRBJ2-2; no clear D gene. Germline CDR1 is SGHTA and CDR2 is FQGNSA. The V and J ends lost 2 bases and 6 bases respectively, with 7 bases between them. The CDR3 totals 13 residues. CDR3: CASSLIRAGELFF. The DNA for the CDR3 is TGTGCCAGCAGCTTAATCAGAGCCGGGGAGCTGTTTTTT.